This T cell receptor (beta chain) comes out of a study of lymphopenia after photon versus proton radiotherapy. There are 15 residues in the CDR3. Trimming took 2 bases from V and 9 from J, leaving 14 bases between them. Germline CDR1 is MNHNS and CDR2 is SASEGT. Study observations and caveats: Post-nadir TCR diversity decline inversely tracked overall survival among those who died. After lymphocyte nadir, photon-treated repertoires showed oligoclonal expansion, especially CD8+ Temra.

TCRdb keeps only in-frame clones here, not all; method: immunoSEQ multiplex PCR. The repertoire has around 63,000 clones, around 88% of them found once; the top ten carry approximately 2%. About this clone: The antigen is unknown.

This clonotype was sampled from a middle-aged man with gastric cancer. The chain couples TRBV6-1 to TRBJ1-6; no firm D call. Source: peripheral blood, taken from a patient treated with photon-based radiotherapy. The CDR3 loop reads CASSETGDASSPLHF. CDR3 nucleotide sequence: TGTGCCAGCAGTGAAACGGGCGACGCTAGTTCACCCCTCCACTTT.